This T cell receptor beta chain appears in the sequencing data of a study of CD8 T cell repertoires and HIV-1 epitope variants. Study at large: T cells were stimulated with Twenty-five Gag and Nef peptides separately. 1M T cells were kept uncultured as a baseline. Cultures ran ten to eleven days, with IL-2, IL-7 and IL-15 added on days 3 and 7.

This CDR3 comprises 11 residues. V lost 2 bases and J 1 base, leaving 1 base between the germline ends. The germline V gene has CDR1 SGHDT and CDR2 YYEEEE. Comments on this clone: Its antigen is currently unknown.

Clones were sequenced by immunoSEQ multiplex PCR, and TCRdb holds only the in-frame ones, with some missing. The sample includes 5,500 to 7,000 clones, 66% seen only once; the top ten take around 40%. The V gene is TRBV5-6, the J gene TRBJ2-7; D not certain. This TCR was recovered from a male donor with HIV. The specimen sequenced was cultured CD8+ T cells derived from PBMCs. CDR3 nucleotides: TGTGCCAGCAGCTTTTCCTACGAGCAGTACTTC. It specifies CASSFSYEQYF.